This T cell receptor beta chain was recorded in a study of metastatic and nonmetastatic thyroid tumors. Overall study context: Across blood and tumor or nodule tissue, repertoires from malignant and benign thyroid patients were compared with one another.

Study-level points and caveats: Significantly higher TCR beta diversity was reportedly seen in malignant thyroid tumors than benign nodules, in blood and tumor.

This clone showed up many times. Its specificity is not known. The entire patient cohort was treatment-naive prior to thyroid surgery. In the authors' methods: To classify distant metastasis in papillary thyroid cancer, a model was built from CDR3 differences across clinicopathological groups. TCRdb re-called clones via MiXCR from the PCR reads. TCRdb's processing, not the authors', yielded these V and J calls. This table has about 59,000 clones, around 16% appearing once. Germline V gene data show CDR1 as MNHEY and CDR2 as SVGAGI. This CDR3 has 15 amino acids. The V end was cut by 0 bases, the J end by 6 bases, with 11 bases between.

Sequencing was carried out using blood. The V and J genes are TRBV6-5 and TRBJ2-2; perhaps D is TRBD1 or TRBD2 (5 bases each). This receptor was identified in a male donor with papillary thyroid cancer or a benign thyroid nodule (not recorded which). Some clones in this sample may be carry-over from other donors' samples. In DNA form, the CDR3 reads TGTGCCAGCAGTTACTCAGAGGGGTTTGCCGGGGAGCTGTTTTTT. As protein: CASSYSEGFAGELFF.